These 15 T cell receptor beta chains share one sample of origin, sequenced in a study of T cell responses to AZD1222 COVID-19 vaccine. Libraries were prepared by immunoSEQ multiplex PCR; TCRdb keeps only in-frame clonotypes and omits some of them. Altogether fewer than 200,000 clones are present, roughly 92% being singletons, with the ten largest covering approximately 1.3%. The specimen was peripheral blood, collected on day 0 of AZD1222 vaccination. These receptors all come from an adult in good health.

CDR3 protein: CASSQRTARQPQHF. The CDR3 DNA sequence: TGCGCCAGCAGCCAAAGGACCGCGAGACAGCCCCAGCATTTT. The chain is built from TRBV4-1 and TRBJ1-5; no definite D call. Deletions cut 2 bases from V and 7 bases from J, with 12 bases between. The CDR3 spans 14 residues. Looked up from germline, CDR1 is MGHRA and CDR2 is YSYEKL.

The chain recombines TRBV7-9 with TRBJ2-5, with TRBD2 matching 12 bases. Germline loops: CDR1 SEHNR, CDR2 FQNEAQ (reference sequence). CDR3 length equals 17 residues. V lost 5 bases, J lost 1 base, and 8 bases stayed unmatched. In DNA form, the CDR3 reads TGTGCCAGCAGCCCCCGCCTACTAGCGGGGGGCCAAGAGACCCAGTACTTC. This translates into CASSPRLLAGGQETQYF.

The V call is TRBV29-1, the J call TRBJ1-6; D remains ambiguous. Per the germline V gene, CDR1 is SQVTM and CDR2 is ANQGSEA. Trimming removed 4 bases from V and 8 bases from J, with 12 bases in between. The CDR3 totals 13 residues. The CDR3 spells CSVGSGSDSPLHF. Written as DNA, the CDR3 is TGCAGCGTTGGTTCGGGGTCGGATTCACCCCTCCACTTT. Full variable domain (outside the CDR3, taken from reference TRBV29-1 and TRBJ1-6): SAVISQKPSRDICQRGTSLTIQCQVDSQVTMMFWYRQQPGQSLTLIATANQGSEATYESGFVIDKFPISRPNLTFSTLTVSNMSPEDSSIYLCSVGSGSDSPLHFGNGTRLTVT.

This clone was observed once. The CDR3 region is CASSYRQGSYGYTF. CDR3 DNA: TGTGCCAGCAGTTACCGACAGGGCTCCTATGGCTACACCTTC. The rearrangement joins TRBV5-8 to TRBJ1-2; 7 positions agree with TRBD1. Losses at the gene ends were 5 bases for V and 4 bases for J; bases not matched to a gene: 8. The CDR3 spans 14 residues. Germline CDR1 reads SGHTS; CDR2 reads YDEGEE.

This clone was detected once. The chain has TRBV5-1 and TRBJ1-2; 7 bases fit TRBD1. Trimming cost V 0 bases and J 4 bases; bases outside gene matches: 9. The CDR3 runs to 16 residues. Germline-derived CDR1 and CDR2 are SGHRS and YFSETQ. This CDR3 is CASSLDLVRQGYGYTF. The CDR3 bases are TGCGCCAGCAGCTTGGATCTCGTTAGACAGGGCTATGGCTACACCTTC.

The CDR3 loop is CASSLNSVSTDTQYF. For the CDR3, the DNA is TGTGCCAGCAGCCTAAATAGCGTTAGCACAGATACGCAGTATTTT. The rearrangement joins TRBV27 to TRBJ2-3, with D possibly TRBD2 on 5 matching bases. Trimming cost V 6 bases and J 0 bases, with 13 bases left between them. Germline V gene data show CDR1 as MNHEY and CDR2 as SMNVEV (reference sequence). CDR3 length: 15 amino acids.

This clone has just a few counts. The chain employs TRBV19 and TRBJ2-1; possible D gene TRBD1, 5 bases. The CDR3 is 12 amino acids. The germline V gene has CDR1 LNHDA and CDR2 SQIVND (reference sequence). V was trimmed by 8 bases and J by 7 bases, leaving 12 bases between them. The CDR3: CASRNRRNEQFF. The CDR3 nucleotides are TGTGCCAGTCGAAACAGGAGAAATGAGCAGTTCTTC.

Only one count was recorded for this clone. This chain joins TRBV21-1 and TRBJ1-1. TRBV21-1 corresponds to a pseudogene. The CDR3 runs 15 residues. The CDR3 DNA reads TGTGCCAGCAGCTTAAGTTTGGGTTTCGGCACTGAAGCTTTCTTT. Amino acid sequence: CASSLSLGFGTEAFF.

This clone is a singleton in its sample. The rearrangement joins TRBV6-2 or TRBV6-3 to TRBJ1-6; D gene uncertain. Per the germline V gene, CDR1 is MNHEY and CDR2 is SVGEGT. CDR3 size: 14 residues. V gave up 6 bases and J gave up 3 bases, with 9 bases separating them. In nucleotides, the CDR3 is TGTGCCAGCAGCAAGATTTTCTATAATTCACCCCTCCACTTT. This sequence encodes CASSKIFYNSPLHF.

The V gene is TRBV27, the J gene TRBJ2-4, with D perhaps matching TRBD1 or TRBD2 (7 bases each). V lost 4 bases and J lost 8, with 24 bases in between. This CDR3 is built from 17 residues. Germline CDR1 is MNHEY and CDR2 is SMNVEV (reference sequence). The CDR3 spells CASSSLRQGGIQYIQYF. The CDR3 coding sequence is TGTGCCAGCAGTTCCCTAAGACAGGGAGGGATACAATACATTCAGTACTTC.

The V and J genes are TRBV10-3 and TRBJ1-4; the match to TRBD1 covers 12 bases. The CDR3 consists of 17 residues. After removal of 11 bases from V and 6 bases from J, the junction contained 16 bases not matched to a gene. In germline, CDR1 is ENHRY, CDR2 SYGVKD. CDR3 sequence (DNA): TGTGCCTCCGCAACCGGGACAGGGGGCAATGGGGATGAAAAACTGTTTTTT. As protein: CASATGTGGNGDEKLFF.

V gene TRBV6-5 combines with J gene TRBJ1-2; unclear D gene. The CDR3 runs 13 residues. The V end lost 0 bases, the J end lost 7 bases, and 9 bases lay between the germline ends. CDR1 is MNHEY and CDR2 is SVGAGI in the germline V gene. The CDR3 reads CASSYSGVFGYTF. DNA for the CDR3: TGTGCCAGCAGTTACTCTGGGGTTTTTGGCTACACCTTC.

The chain links TRBV20-1 to TRBJ1-2, with D perhaps matching TRBD1 (5 bases). Germline V CDR1 and CDR2: DFQATT, SNEGSKA (reference sequence). This CDR3 region has 12 residues. V lost 3 bases and J lost 8, with 13 bases in between. This CDR3 is CSASGPGRGYTF. Here the CDR3 DNA reads TGCAGTGCTAGTGGACCAGGGCGAGGCTACACCTTC.

The V gene is TRBV5-1, the J gene TRBJ1-2; D ambiguous. Germline CDR1 SGHRS, CDR2 YFSETQ. This CDR3 has 15 residues. V lost 0 bases and J lost 0, with 9 bases in between. The CDR3 spells CASSLARLTNYGYTF. Here the CDR3 DNA reads TGCGCCAGCAGCTTGGCCAGACTGACTAACTATGGCTACACCTTC.

V usage is TRBV7-2 and J usage is TRBJ1-6; no definite D call. This CDR3 has 15 amino acids. The V end was cut by 1 base, the J end by 10 bases, with 14 bases between. Germline V gives CDR1 SGHTA, CDR2 FQGNSA. CDR3 nucleotides: TGTGCCAGCAGCTTAGAGTCCGGGGTACGCTCACCCCTCCACTTT. This codes for CASSLESGVRSPLHF.